This T cell receptor (beta chain) came from a study of OX40 agonist ivuxolimab in advanced cancers. Study information: Dose-escalation patients suffered from hepatocellular carcinoma, melanoma, renal cell or head and neck cancer. Earlier treatment with anti-PD-1, anti-PD-L1 or anti-CTLA-4 was permitted, and 35% to 40% had received some.

The CDR3 contains 12 residues. Deletions cut 5 bases from V and 7 bases from J, with 11 bases between. Germline CDR1 is SGHVS and CDR2 is FQNEAQ. The repertoire was sequenced with immunoSEQ multiplex PCR; TCRdb's copy has only in-frame clones and lacks some. The table has some 80,000 clones, 65% to 90% seen once; the top ten hold just under 2%. The source was CD4+ or CD8+ T cells sorted from blood, collected in a trial of the OX40 agonist ivuxolimab. The TCR comes from an adult with an advanced solid tumor such as melanoma, head and neck, liver or kidney cancer. V gene TRBV7-8 combines with J gene TRBJ1-2; no firm D call. CDR3 sequence: CASSQGWAGYTF. The CDR3 region has the DNA TGTGCCAGCAGCCAAGGTTGGGCTGGCTACACCTTC.